Below are 2 T cell receptor beta chains sequenced from a single sample in a study of identical twins. TCRdb independently ran MiXCR on the 5' RACE reads; one entry per CDR3 protein. The sample holds about 100,000 distinct CDR3 sequences, about 5.6% seen once. Material: memory T cells sorted from blood. The source of these receptors is a woman in her fifties or sixties in good health.

The sample holds many counts of this clonotype. J is TRBJ2-3 and V is TRBV19, with a possible D match to TRBD1 (6 bases). CDR3 size: 16 residues. Germline CDR1 LNHDA, CDR2 SQIVND (reference sequence). Trimming took 6 bases from V and 1 from J, leaving 17 bases between them. CDR3 DNA sequence: TGTGCCAGTAGCGAGACAGGCGCCGTGGGCACAGATACGCAGTATTTT. This encodes CASSETGAVGTDTQYF.

There are many counts of this clonotype. The J gene is TRBJ1-5, the V gene TRBV20-1; the D is unclear. The germline V gene has CDR1 DFQATT and CDR2 SNEGSKA (reference sequence). The CDR3 contains 13 residues. Trimming took off 0 bases at V and 2 bases at J, with 5 bases between the two ends. In DNA, the CDR3 is TGCAGTGCTAGAGAAGTCGGCAATCAGCCCCAGCATTTT. This translates into CSAREVGNQPQHF.